This T cell receptor beta chain was captured in a study of CD8 T cells in Susac syndrome. Study background: When blood was collected, patients with Susac syndrome were therapy-naive, were taking corticosteroids, or were receiving intravenous immunoglobulin alone.

Reverse transcription of roughly 0.5 to 1 ug RNA was performed with random hexamers. TCRdb independently ran MiXCR on the immunoSEQ multiplex PCR reads; one entry per CDR3 protein. The data show approximately 120,000 distinct CDR3 sequences, around 94% seen once. CDR1 and CDR2 from the germline V gene are MNHEY and SMNVEV (reference sequence). The V gene lost 0 bases and the J gene lost 3 bases, with 5 bases spanning the gap. The CDR3 is made up of 13 amino acids. Study-level points and caveats: In its TCR sequencing and HLA analysis, the study acknowledged that the number of individuals was relatively small. A handful of Susac-specific public clones appeared in CD8+ TEMRA repertoires, and about 16 in total CD8+ repertoires. Peak Susac CD8+ clonal expansion was seen in TEMRA cells and active patients.

This clonotype was counted between two and nine times. The antigen is undetermined. The sequence was collected from a human donor with Susac syndrome. Specimen: CD8+ T cells from PBMCs. The V gene is TRBV27, the J gene TRBJ1-2, with D maybe TRBD1 (5 bases). The CDR3 nucleotides are TGTGCCAGCAGTTTATCGGGGGACTATGGCTACACCTTC. Its protein product is CASSLSGDYGYTF.